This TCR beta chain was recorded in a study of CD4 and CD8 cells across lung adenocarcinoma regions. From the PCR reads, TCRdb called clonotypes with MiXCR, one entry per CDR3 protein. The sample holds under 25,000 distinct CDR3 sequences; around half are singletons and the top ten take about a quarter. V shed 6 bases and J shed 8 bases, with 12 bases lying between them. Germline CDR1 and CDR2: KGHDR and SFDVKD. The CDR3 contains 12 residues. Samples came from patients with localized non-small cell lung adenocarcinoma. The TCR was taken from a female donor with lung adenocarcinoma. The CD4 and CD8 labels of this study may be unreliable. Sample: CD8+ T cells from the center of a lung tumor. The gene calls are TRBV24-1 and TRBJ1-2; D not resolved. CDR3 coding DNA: TGTGCCACCAGTCGTAGGGAAGAAGGCTACACCTTC. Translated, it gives CATSRREEGYTF.